Following are 13 T cell receptor beta chains from one sample sequenced in a study of somatic mutations in cytotoxic T cells in rheumatoid arthritis. The method was immunoSEQ multiplex PCR; TCRdb's version includes in-frame clones alone and lacks a portion of them. The data show about 15,000 clones, with roughly 77% seen just once and more than 13% held by the top ten. Input material: CD8+ T cells sorted from blood. The receptors were sampled from an adult with rheumatoid arthritis.

The count of this clone is one. CDR3 in amino acids: CASSVSGGGTLFNEQFF. The CDR3 bases are TGTGCCAGCAGCGTATCGGGCGGGGGGACTCTTTTCAATGAGCAGTTCTTC. V gene TRBV6-4 combines with J gene TRBJ2-1, with TRBD2 identical over 8 bases. From germline, CDR1 is MRHNA and CDR2 SNTAGT. This CDR3 is 17 amino acids long. J lost 6 bases, V lost 6 bases, and 16 bases had no gene match.

The chain combines TRBV4-1 with TRBJ2-7; D not resolved. In germline, CDR1 is MGHRA, CDR2 YSYEKL. The CDR3 contains 10 residues. Trimming cost V 8 bases and J 3 bases, with 5 bases left between them. This CDR3 is CASGYYEQYF. The CDR3 DNA is TGCGCCAGCGGATACTACGAGCAGTACTTC.

The J gene is TRBJ2-7, the V gene TRBV2; D is uncertain. The length of the CDR3 is 15 residues. The ends were cut back, 6 bases at V and 2 bases at J, with 17 bases in the middle. CDR1 and CDR2 from the germline V gene are SNHLY and FYNNEI. CDR3 DNA: TGTGCCAGCAGCCCCACGCAAGATTATGCCTACGAGCAGTACTTC. Translation gives CASSPTQDYAYEQYF.

The chain joins TRBV10-3 to TRBJ2-5; D remains ambiguous. This CDR3 is built from 11 residues. Germline CDR1 reads ENHRY; CDR2 reads SYGVKD. Trimming shortened V by 2 bases and J by 5 bases, and 3 bases separated the two germline ends. CDR3 nucleotide sequence: TGTGCCATCAGTGAGCGTGAGACCCAGTACTTC. Translation: CAISERETQYF.

This rearrangement joins TRBV6-1 to TRBJ2-5, with D possibly being TRBD1 (5 bases). This CDR3 contains 14 residues. Per germline, CDR1 MNHNS and CDR2 SASEGT. V was pared by 2 bases and J by 5 bases, with 12 bases between. CDR3 region: CASSESQGWETQYF. The CDR3 bases are TGTGCCAGCAGTGAATCTCAGGGTTGGGAGACCCAGTACTTC.

This sequence joins TRBV4-1 and TRBJ2-1; tentative D call: TRBD2 (5 bases). The CDR3 is made up of 14 amino acids. Trimming left V 9 bases short and J 6 bases short, with 18 bases between. Germline V gene lookup returns CDR1 MGHRA and CDR2 YSYEKL. The CDR3 spells CASSFGVGFNEQFF. DNA for the CDR3: TGCGCCAGTAGTTTCGGGGTGGGGTTCAATGAGCAGTTCTTC.

The V call is TRBV15, the J call TRBJ1-5; 8 positions agree with TRBD1. CDR1 LNHNV and CDR2 YYDKDF come from the germline V gene (reference sequence). This CDR3 comprises 15 residues. V trimming: 1 base; J trimming: 5 bases; junction bases outside the gene matches: 4. The CDR3 DNA is TGTGCCACCAGCAGAGTGGGACAGGTTGATCAGCCCCAGCATTTT. Translating gives CATSRVGQVDQPQHF.

V is TRBV10-2 and J is TRBJ2-3; no clear D gene. Germline CDR1 WSHSY, CDR2 SAAADI. The CDR3 loop spans 13 amino acids. Trimming took off 1 base at V and 2 bases at J, with 4 bases between the two ends. CDR3 amino acids: CASSEFFTDTQYF. In DNA form, the CDR3 reads TGCGCCAGCAGTGAGTTCTTCACAGATACGCAGTATTTT.

J is TRBJ2-7 and V is TRBV9; 12 nucleotides align to TRBD2. The CDR3 has 15 amino acids. Germline loops: CDR1 SGDLS, CDR2 YYNGEE. J lost 4 bases, V lost 3 bases, and 5 bases had no gene match. The CDR3 loop is CASSAGTSGPYEQYF. Here the CDR3 DNA reads TGTGCCAGCAGCGCCGGGACTAGCGGGCCATACGAGCAGTACTTC.

The chain recombines TRBV5-8 with TRBJ2-2; D gene unclear. CDR1 and CDR2 from the germline V gene are SGHTS and YDEGEE. CDR3 length: 16 residues. Trimming shortened V by 6 bases and J by 0 bases, and 15 bases separated the two germline ends. In DNA, the CDR3 is TGTGCCAGCACCCCCGCAGACTCCCCGAACACCGGGGAGCTGTTTTTT. This encodes CASTPADSPNTGELFF.

The rearrangement joins TRBV28 to TRBJ2-7, with 10 positions matching TRBD2. Germline values: CDR1 MDHEN, CDR2 SYDVKM. This CDR3 is built from 14 residues. V lost 5 bases, J lost 4 bases, and 5 bases stayed unmatched. CDR3 protein: CASSLAGVLYEQYF. The CDR3 DNA follows: TGTGCCAGCAGTCTAGCGGGAGTACTGTACGAGCAGTACTTC.

The V gene is TRBV5-1, the J gene TRBJ2-5; D not resolved. Germline V gives CDR1 SGHRS, CDR2 YFSETQ. The germline V and J ends were trimmed by 1 base and 1 base, with 5 bases remaining between them. The CDR3 is 13 amino acids. The CDR3, as DNA: TGCGCCAGCAGCTTGCTTGTCCAAGAGACCCAGTACTTC. Its translation is CASSLLVQETQYF.

This clone has just a few counts. The V gene is TRBV5-4, the J gene TRBJ2-7; 8 bases are shared with TRBD2. V was pared by 4 bases and J by 2 bases, with 2 bases of the junction left unmatched. The CDR3 consists of 13 residues. The germline V gene has CDR1 SGHNT and CDR2 YYREEE (reference sequence). The CDR3 DNA is TGTGCCAGCAGCCAGGGACTAGCCTACGAGCAGTACTTC. Encoded protein: CASSQGLAYEQYF.